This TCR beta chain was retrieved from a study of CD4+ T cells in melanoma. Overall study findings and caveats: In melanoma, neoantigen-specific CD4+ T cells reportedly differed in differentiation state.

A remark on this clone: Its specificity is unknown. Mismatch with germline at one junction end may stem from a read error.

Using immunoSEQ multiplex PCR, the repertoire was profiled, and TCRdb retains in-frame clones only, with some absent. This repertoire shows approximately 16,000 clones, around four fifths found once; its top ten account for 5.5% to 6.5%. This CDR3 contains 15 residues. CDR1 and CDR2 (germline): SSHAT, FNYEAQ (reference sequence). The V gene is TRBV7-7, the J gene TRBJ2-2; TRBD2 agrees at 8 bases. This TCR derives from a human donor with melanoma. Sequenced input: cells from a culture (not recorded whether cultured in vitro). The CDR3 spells CASSPGGADTGELFF. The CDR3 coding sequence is TGTGCTAGCAGCCCCGGGGGGGCCGACACCGGGGAGCTGTTTTTT.